This T cell receptor (beta chain) was sequenced for a study of cytomegalovirus exposure and HLA in healthy donors. Study background: The 100 to 150 validation repertoires used the same platform as the 650 to 850 first-cohort repertoires, a later analysis reported.

Profiled with immunoSEQ multiplex PCR; TCRdb holds only in-frame clones, not every one. The sample has some 170,000 clones, 65% to 90% seen once. The study's findings and limits: It was reported that the classifier diagnosed cytomegalovirus status with high specificity and sensitivity in both the original and validation cohorts. Clusters of TCRs from the first cohort tended to co-occur in the roughly 120 validation repertoires (as a later analysis found). Altogether, about 160 TCR beta chains were recorded as cytomegalovirus-associated.

As for this clone: The target antigen is unknown.

CDR1 and CDR2 (germline): LGHNA, YSLEER. Trimming at V came to 5 bases and at J to 6 bases, leaving 4 bases not matched to a gene. The CDR3 length is 14 residues. Sequenced: PBMCs. The receptor was derived from a woman aged 18-29 years in good health and CMV-seronegative. The chain employs TRBV4-3 and TRBJ2-1, with 10 bases that match TRBD1. CDR3 DNA sequence: TGCGCCAGCAGCTGGGGGGACAGGGGCAATGAGCAGTTCTTC. Its protein product is CASSWGDRGNEQFF.